The rows below give T cell receptor beta chains drawn from one sample of a study of vaccination and CD4 T cells after COVID-19. One entry per CDR3 protein results from TCRdb running MiXCR on the PCR reads. The sample records roughly 4,200 distinct CDR3 sequences, roughly two fifths being singletons. The antigens for these receptors are not known. Source material: CD4+ T cells from blood, cultured in vitro. The receptors derive from a human donor in good health. Both conserved end residues are part of each CDR3. Fields, in order: D gene, clone size, V gene, J gene, CDR3 DNA, CDR3 protein. The D gene is left open where the match is weak. Only part of the rows carry a size: once, few, many, or a class if the clone is expanded.

d_call: .; clone_size: few; v_call: TRBV7-9; j_call: TRBJ2-5; cdr3_nt: TGTGCCAGCAGCCCCCCGGAAGCCCAAGAGACCCAGTACTTC; cdr3_aa: CASSPPEAQETQYF
d_call: .; clone_size: .; v_call: TRBV30; j_call: TRBJ1-2; cdr3_nt: TGTGCCTGGAGTTATGACTATGGCTACACCTTC; cdr3_aa: CAWSYDYGYTF
d_call: .; clone_size: medium-sized; v_call: TRBV10-3; j_call: TRBJ2-7; cdr3_nt: TGTGCCATCGCCCAGACTGGGACCTACGAGCAGTACTTC; cdr3_aa: CAIAQTGTYEQYF
d_call: .; clone_size: .; v_call: TRBV21-1; j_call: TRBJ2-1; cdr3_nt: TGTGCCAGCAGCAAGGGTCGGGGGCAGAATGAGCAGTTCTTC; cdr3_aa: CASSKGRGQNEQFF
d_call: .; clone_size: .; v_call: TRBV5-4; j_call: TRBJ2-3; cdr3_nt: TGTGCCAGCAGCTTGTTAATGGATACGCAGTATTTT; cdr3_aa: CASSLLMDTQYF
d_call: .; clone_size: once; v_call: TRBV7-2; j_call: TRBJ2-7; cdr3_nt: TGTGCCAGCAGCTTGGCGGGACCCTACGAGCAGTACTTC; cdr3_aa: CASSLAGPYEQYF
d_call: TRBD2; clone_size: .; v_call: TRBV6-2/TRBV6-3; j_call: TRBJ2-7; cdr3_nt: TGTGCCAGCAGCAAACTAGCGGGGGGATACGAGCAGTACTTC; cdr3_aa: CASSKLAGGYEQYF
d_call: TRBD2; clone_size: .; v_call: TRBV5-1; j_call: TRBJ2-7; cdr3_nt: TGCGCCAGCAGCTTGGAAGGGGCAGGAGGGAGGGGCGAGCAGTACTTC; cdr3_aa: CASSLEGAGGRGEQYF
d_call: TRBD1; clone_size: .; v_call: TRBV9; j_call: TRBJ1-2; cdr3_nt: TGTGCCAGCAGCGCAACCTTTAACGGACAGGGGCCCCATACCTTC; cdr3_aa: CASSATFNGQGPHTF
d_call: .; clone_size: .; v_call: TRBV10-3; j_call: TRBJ1-1; cdr3_nt: TGTGCCATCAACCCCGGGACAAAGAACACTGAAGCTTTCTTT; cdr3_aa: CAINPGTKNTEAFF
d_call: .; clone_size: .; v_call: TRBV6-1; j_call: TRBJ1-5; cdr3_nt: TGTGCCAGCAGTGAAGTTTGGGGGGGAGATCAGCCCCAGCATTTT; cdr3_aa: CASSEVWGGDQPQHF
d_call: TRBD1; clone_size: few; v_call: TRBV6-5; j_call: TRBJ1-5; cdr3_nt: TGTGCCAGCAGTTCGGGGACAGGACTTAATAGCAATCAGCCCCAGCATTTT; cdr3_aa: CASSSGTGLNSNQPQHF
d_call: .; clone_size: few; v_call: TRBV19; j_call: TRBJ1-2; cdr3_nt: TGTGCCAGTAGTTCGACGGAGAGATATGGCTACACCTTC; cdr3_aa: CASSSTERYGYTF
d_call: .; clone_size: .; v_call: TRBV5-4; j_call: TRBJ2-1; cdr3_nt: TGTGCCAGCAGCTTGGAGGGCAGCCGGTCCTACAATGAGCAGTTCTTC; cdr3_aa: CASSLEGSRSYNEQFF
d_call: .; clone_size: few; v_call: TRBV27; j_call: TRBJ1-2; cdr3_nt: TGTGCCAGCAGTTTAGGCAGACAATATGGCTACACCTTC; cdr3_aa: CASSLGRQYGYTF
d_call: .; clone_size: .; v_call: TRBV6-5; j_call: TRBJ1-1; cdr3_nt: TGTGCCAGCAGTTACGGAGGTTTGAACACTGAAGCTTTCTTT; cdr3_aa: CASSYGGLNTEAFF
d_call: TRBD1; clone_size: .; v_call: TRBV29-1; j_call: TRBJ1-2; cdr3_nt: TGCAGCGTTGAAGATCTAACTCCGGGACAGGGCCATGGCTACACCTTC; cdr3_aa: CSVEDLTPGQGHGYTF
d_call: .; clone_size: .; v_call: TRBV18; j_call: TRBJ1-1; cdr3_nt: TGTGCCAGCTCACTACCCGAGGGGGAGGACTACACTGAAGCTTTCTTT; cdr3_aa: CASSLPEGEDYTEAFF
d_call: .; clone_size: .; v_call: TRBV25-1; j_call: TRBJ2-1; cdr3_nt: TGTGCCAGCAGTCAAGTGCCGCAGTACAATGAGCAGTTCTTC; cdr3_aa: CASSQVPQYNEQFF
d_call: TRBD1; clone_size: .; v_call: TRBV25-1; j_call: TRBJ1-2; cdr3_nt: TGTGCCAGCAGTGAGGAGGGACAGGTCAACCTCTACACCTTC; cdr3_aa: CASSEEGQVNLYTF